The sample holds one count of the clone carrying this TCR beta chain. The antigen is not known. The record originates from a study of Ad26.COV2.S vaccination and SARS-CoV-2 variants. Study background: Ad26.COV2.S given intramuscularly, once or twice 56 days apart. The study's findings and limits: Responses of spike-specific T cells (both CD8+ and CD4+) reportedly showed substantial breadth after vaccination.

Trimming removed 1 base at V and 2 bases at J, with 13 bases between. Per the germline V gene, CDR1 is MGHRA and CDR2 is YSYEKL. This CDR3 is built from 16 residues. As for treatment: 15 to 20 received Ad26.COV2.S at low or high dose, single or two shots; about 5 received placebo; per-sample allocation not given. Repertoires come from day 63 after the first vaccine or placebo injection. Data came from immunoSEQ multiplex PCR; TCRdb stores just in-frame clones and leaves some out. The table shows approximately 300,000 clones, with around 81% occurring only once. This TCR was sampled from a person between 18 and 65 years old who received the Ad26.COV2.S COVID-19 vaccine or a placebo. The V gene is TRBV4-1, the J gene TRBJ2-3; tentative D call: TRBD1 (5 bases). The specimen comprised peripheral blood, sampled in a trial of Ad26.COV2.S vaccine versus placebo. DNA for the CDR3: TGCGCCAGCAGCCAAGGGGGCAGTATGGTCACAGATACGCAGTATTTT. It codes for CASSQGGSMVTDTQYF.